The 4 T cell receptor beta chains presented below share a single source sample, sequenced in a study of OX40 agonist ivuxolimab in advanced cancers. The protocol was immunoSEQ multiplex PCR, while the TCRdb copy is restricted to in-frame clones and leaves out a portion. The table lists 90,000 to 100,000 clones, about 80% of them singletons. This material consisted of CD4+ or CD8+ T cells sorted from blood, taken in a trial of the OX40 agonist ivuxolimab. These receptors all stem from an adult with an advanced solid tumor such as melanoma, head and neck, liver or kidney cancer.

V and J are TRBV5-4 and TRBJ2-7; the D gene is possibly TRBD1 (5 bases). The CDR3 is made up of 18 amino acids. The germline V gene has CDR1 SGHNT and CDR2 YYREEE (reference sequence). V shed 1 base and J shed 5 bases, with 25 bases lying between them. CDR3 region: CASSLYRGGRGFLDEQYF. Here the CDR3 DNA reads TGTGCCAGCAGCTTGTACCGCGGTGGAAGGGGCTTTTTGGACGAGCAGTACTTC.

The chain uses TRBV11-2 and TRBJ1-1; 7 bases agree with TRBD1. CDR1 and CDR2 from the germline V gene are SGHAT and FQNNGV. The CDR3 loop spans 14 amino acids. Trimming removed 5 bases from V and 14 bases from J; junction bases left unmatched: 17. The CDR3 DNA follows: TGTGCCAGCAGCGTATCCCAAGGGGGACAGCTAGACTTCTTT. It translates to CASSVSQGGQLDFF.

This chain uses TRBV4-3 with TRBJ1-2, with TRBD1 as a possible D gene (6 bases). The CDR3 has 15 residues. V was shortened by 0 bases and J by 7 bases, with 15 bases between the two germline ends. Germline V gene data show CDR1 as LGHNA and CDR2 as YSLEER. In DNA form, the CDR3 reads TGCGCCAGCAGCCAAGATGGGGGCAGGGTCGGTGGCTACACCTTC. It is translated as CASSQDGGRVGGYTF.

The chain couples TRBV5-4 to TRBJ2-2; 9 nucleotides agree with TRBD1. CDR1 is SGHNT, CDR2 YYREEE, per germline (reference sequence). J lost 5 bases, V lost 2 bases, and 7 bases had no gene match. The CDR3 is 16 residues long. CDR3 nucleotides: TGTGCCAGCAGCTTACCCGACAGGGGGAGGACCGGGGAGCTGTTTTTT. Translation gives CASSLPDRGRTGELFF.